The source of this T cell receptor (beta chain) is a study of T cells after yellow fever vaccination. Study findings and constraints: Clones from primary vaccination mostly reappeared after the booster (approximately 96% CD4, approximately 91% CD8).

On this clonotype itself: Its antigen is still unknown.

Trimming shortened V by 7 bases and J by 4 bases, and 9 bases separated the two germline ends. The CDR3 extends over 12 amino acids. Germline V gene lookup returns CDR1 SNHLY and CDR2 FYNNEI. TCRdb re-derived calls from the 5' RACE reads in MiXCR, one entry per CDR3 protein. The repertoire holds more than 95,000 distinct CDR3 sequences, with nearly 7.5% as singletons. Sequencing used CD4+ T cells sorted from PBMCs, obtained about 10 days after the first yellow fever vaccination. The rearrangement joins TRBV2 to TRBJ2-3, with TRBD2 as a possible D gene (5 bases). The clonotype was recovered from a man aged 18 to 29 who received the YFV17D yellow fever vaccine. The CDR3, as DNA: TGTGCCAGCACTTTAGCGCCAGATACGCAGTATTTT. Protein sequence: CASTLAPDTQYF.